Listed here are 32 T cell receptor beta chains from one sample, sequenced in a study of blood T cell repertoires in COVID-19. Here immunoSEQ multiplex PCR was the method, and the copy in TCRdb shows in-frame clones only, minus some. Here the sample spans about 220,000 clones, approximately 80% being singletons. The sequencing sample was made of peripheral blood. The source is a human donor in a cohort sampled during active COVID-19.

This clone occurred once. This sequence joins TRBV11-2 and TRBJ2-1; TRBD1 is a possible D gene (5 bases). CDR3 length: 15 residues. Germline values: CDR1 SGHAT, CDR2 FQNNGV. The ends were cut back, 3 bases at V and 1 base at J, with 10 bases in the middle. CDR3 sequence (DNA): TGTGCCAGCAGCTTTTGGGGCCAGTCCTACAATGAGCAGTTCTTC. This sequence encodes CASSFWGQSYNEQFF.

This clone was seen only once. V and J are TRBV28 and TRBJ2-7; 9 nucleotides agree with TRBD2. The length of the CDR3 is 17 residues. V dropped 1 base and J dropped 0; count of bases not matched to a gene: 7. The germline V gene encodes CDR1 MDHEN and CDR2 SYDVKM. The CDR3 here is CASSLSLTSGGSYEQYF. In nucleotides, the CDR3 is TGTGCCAGCAGTTTATCTCTGACTAGCGGAGGCTCCTACGAGCAGTACTTC.

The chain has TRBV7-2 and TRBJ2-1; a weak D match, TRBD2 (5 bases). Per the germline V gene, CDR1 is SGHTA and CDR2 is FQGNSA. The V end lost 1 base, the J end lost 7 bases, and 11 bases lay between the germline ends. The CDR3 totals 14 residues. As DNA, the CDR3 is TGTGCCAGCAGCTTAGGAGGGAGTCAGAATGAGCAGTTCTTC. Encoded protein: CASSLGGSQNEQFF.

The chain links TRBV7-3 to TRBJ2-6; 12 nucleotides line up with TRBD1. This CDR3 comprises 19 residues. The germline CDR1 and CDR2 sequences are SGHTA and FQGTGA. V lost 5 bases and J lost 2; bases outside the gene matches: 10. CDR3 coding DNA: TGTGCCAGCAGCGCCTCCGGGACAGGGGGCTTAACTGGGGCCAACGTCCTGACTTTC. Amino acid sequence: CASSASGTGGLTGANVLTF. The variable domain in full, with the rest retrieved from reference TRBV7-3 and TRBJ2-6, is GAGVSQTPSNKVTEKGKYVELRCDPISGHTALYWYRQSLGQGPEFLIYFQGTGAADDSGLPNDRFFAVRPEGSVSTLKIQRTERGDSAVYLCASSASGTGGLTGANVLTFGAGSRLTVL.

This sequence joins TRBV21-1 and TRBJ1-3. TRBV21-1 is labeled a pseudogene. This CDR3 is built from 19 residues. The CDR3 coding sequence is TGTGCCAGCAGCCCCGACAGTGTCACTCTCCGACGGGGGGGAAACACCATATATTTT. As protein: CASSPDSVTLRRGGNTIYF.

CDR3 loop: CATSRRTDPYEQYF. Written as DNA, the CDR3 is TGTGCCACCAGCAGAAGGACAGACCCCTACGAGCAGTACTTC. This chain connects TRBV15 to TRBJ2-7; D may be TRBD1 (6 bases). Germline V CDR1 and CDR2: LNHNV, YYDKDF (reference sequence). The CDR3 is 14 amino acids. Trimming shortened V by 2 bases and J by 2 bases, and 10 bases separated the two germline ends.

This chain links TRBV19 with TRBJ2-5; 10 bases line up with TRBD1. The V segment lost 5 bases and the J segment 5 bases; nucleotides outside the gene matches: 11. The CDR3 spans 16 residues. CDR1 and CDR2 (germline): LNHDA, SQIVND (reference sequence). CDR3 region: CASSAFRTGGFETQYF. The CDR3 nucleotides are TGTGCCAGTAGTGCGTTCCGGACAGGGGGTTTTGAGACCCAGTACTTC.

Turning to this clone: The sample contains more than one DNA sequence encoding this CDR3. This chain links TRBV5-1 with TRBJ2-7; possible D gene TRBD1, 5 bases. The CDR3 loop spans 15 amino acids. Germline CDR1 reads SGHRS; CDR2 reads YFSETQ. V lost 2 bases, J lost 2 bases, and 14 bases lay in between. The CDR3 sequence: CASSLLVAGPYEQYF. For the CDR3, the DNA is TGCGCCAGCAGCTTACTCGTGGCAGGGCCCTACGAGCAGTACTTC.

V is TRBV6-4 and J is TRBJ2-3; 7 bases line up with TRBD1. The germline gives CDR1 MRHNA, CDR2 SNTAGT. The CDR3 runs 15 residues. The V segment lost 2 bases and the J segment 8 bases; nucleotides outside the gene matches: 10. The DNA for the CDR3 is TGTGCCAGCAGTGACGGGACAGTGGATCGTGGTACGCAGTATTTT. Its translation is CASSDGTVDRGTQYF.

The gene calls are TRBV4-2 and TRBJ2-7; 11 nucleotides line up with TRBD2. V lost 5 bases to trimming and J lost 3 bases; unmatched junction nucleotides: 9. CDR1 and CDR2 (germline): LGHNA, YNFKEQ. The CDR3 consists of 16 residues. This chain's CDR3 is CASSATGTSGVYEQYF. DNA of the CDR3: TGTGCCAGCAGCGCGACCGGGACTAGCGGAGTCTACGAGCAGTACTTC.

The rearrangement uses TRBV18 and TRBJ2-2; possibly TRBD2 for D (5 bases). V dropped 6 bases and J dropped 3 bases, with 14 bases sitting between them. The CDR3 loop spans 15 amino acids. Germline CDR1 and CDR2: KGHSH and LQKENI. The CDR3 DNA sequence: TGTGCCAGCTCGCCCTGGCCGGGGTACACCGGGGAGCTGTTTTTT. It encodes CASSPWPGYTGELFF. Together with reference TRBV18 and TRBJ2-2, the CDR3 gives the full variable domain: NAGVMQNPRHLVRRRGQEARLRCSPMKGHSHVYWYRQLPEEGLKFMVYLQKENIIDESGMPKERFSAEFPKEGPSILRIQQVVRGDSAAYFCASSPWPGYTGELFFGEGSRLTVL.

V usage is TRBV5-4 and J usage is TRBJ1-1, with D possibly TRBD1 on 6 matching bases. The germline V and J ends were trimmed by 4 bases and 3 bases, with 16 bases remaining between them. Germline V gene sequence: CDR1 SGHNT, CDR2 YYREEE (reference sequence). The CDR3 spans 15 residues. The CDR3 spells CASSTQGPWDTEAFF. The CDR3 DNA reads TGTGCCAGCAGCACACAGGGCCCTTGGGACACTGAAGCTTTCTTT. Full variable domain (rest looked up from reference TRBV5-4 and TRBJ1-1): ETGVTQSPTHLIKTRGQQVTLRCSSQSGHNTVSWYQQALGQGPQFIFQYYREEENGRGNFPPRFSGLQFPNYSSELNVNALELDDSALYLCASSTQGPWDTEAFFGQGTRLTVV.

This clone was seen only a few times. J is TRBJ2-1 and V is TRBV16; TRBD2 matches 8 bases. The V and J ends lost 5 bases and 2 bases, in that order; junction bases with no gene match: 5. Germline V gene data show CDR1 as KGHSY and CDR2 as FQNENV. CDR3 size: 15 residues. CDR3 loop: CASSAGGGTYNEQFF. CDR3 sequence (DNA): TGTGCCAGCAGCGCCGGGGGGGGCACCTACAATGAGCAGTTCTTC.

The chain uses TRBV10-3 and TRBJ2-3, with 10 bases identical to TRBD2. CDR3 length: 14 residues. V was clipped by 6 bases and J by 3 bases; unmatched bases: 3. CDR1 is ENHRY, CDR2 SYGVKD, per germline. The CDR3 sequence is CAIRTAGGTDTQYF. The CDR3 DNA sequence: TGTGCCATCAGGACAGCGGGGGGGACAGATACGCAGTATTTT.

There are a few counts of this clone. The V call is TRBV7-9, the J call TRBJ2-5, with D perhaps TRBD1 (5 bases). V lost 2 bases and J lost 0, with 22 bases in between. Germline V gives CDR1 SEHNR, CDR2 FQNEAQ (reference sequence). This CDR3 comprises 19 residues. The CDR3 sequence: CASSLKWSEVTVYQETQYF. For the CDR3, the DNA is TGTGCCAGCAGCTTAAAGTGGTCCGAGGTGACAGTTTACCAAGAGACCCAGTACTTC.

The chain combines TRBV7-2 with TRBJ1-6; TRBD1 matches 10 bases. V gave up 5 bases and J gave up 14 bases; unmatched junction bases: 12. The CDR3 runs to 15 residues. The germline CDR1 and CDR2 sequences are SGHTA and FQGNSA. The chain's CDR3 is CASSPSGQGRVSLHF. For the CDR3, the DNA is TGTGCCAGCAGCCCGTCGGGACAGGGGAGGGTGTCCCTCCACTTT.

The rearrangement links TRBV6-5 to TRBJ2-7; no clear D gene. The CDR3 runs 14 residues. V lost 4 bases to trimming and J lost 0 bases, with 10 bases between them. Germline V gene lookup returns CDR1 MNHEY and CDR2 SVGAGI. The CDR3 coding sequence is TGTGCCAGCAGTTGGGCACAGAGCTCCTACGAGCAGTACTTC. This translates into CASSWAQSSYEQYF.

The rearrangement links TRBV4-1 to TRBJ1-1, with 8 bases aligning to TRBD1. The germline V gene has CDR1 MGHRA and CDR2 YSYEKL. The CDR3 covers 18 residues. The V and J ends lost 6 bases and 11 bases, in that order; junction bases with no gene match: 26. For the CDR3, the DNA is TGCGCCAGCAGTCGAGGGACAGGATCAGAGGTACGGACCCCGACGGCTTTCTTT. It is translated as CASSRGTGSEVRTPTAFF.

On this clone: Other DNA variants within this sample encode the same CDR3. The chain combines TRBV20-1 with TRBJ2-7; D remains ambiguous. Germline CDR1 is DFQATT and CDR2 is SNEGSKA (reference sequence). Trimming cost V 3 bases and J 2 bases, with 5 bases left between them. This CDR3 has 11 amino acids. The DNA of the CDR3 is TGCAGTGCTAGGGCGGCCTACGAGCAGTACTTC. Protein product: CSARAAYEQYF.

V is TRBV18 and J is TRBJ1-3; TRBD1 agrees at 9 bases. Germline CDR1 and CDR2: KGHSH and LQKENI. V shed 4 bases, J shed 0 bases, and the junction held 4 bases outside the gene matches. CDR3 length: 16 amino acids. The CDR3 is CASSLGQGSSGNTIYF. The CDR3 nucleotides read TGTGCCAGCTCACTAGGACAGGGGAGCTCTGGAAACACCATATATTTT.

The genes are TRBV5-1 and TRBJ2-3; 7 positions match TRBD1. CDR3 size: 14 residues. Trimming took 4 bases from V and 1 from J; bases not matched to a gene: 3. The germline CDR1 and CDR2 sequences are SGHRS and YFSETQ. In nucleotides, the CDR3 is TGCGCCAGCAGCCGGACAGGCCGCACAGATACGCAGTATTTT. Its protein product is CASSRTGRTDTQYF.

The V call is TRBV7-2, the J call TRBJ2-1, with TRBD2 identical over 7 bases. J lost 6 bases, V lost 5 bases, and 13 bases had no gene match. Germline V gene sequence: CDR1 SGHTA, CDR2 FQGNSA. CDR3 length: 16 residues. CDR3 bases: TGTGCCAGCAGCCAACGGACTAGTTGGTCCGCCAATGAGCAGTTCTTC. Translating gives CASSQRTSWSANEQFF.

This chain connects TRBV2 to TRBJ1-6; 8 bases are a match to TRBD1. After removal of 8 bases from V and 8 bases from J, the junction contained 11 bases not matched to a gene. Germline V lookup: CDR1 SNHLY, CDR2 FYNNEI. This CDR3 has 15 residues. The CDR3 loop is CASQDTGQAYSPLHF. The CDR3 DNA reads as TGTGCCAGCCAAGATACGGGACAGGCTTATTCACCCCTCCACTTT.

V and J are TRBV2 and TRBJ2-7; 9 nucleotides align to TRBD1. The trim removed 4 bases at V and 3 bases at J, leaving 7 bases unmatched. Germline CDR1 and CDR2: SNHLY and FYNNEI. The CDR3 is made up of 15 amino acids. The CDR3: CASSALGQGIYEQYF. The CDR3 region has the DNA TGTGCCAGCAGTGCCCTGGGACAGGGTATCTACGAGCAGTACTTC.

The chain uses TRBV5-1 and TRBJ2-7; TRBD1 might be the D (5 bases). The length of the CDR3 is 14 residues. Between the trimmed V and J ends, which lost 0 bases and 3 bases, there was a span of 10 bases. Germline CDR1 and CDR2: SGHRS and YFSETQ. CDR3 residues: CASSLGQGYYEQYF. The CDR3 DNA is TGCGCCAGCAGCTTGGGTCAGGGCTACTACGAGCAGTACTTC.

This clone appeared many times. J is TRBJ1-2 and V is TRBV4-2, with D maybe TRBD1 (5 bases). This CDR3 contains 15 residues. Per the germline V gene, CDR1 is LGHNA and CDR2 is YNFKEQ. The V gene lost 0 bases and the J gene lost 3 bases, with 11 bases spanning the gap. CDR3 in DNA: TGTGCCAGCAGCCAAGATCGCAGGGATGACTATGGCTACACCTTC. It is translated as CASSQDRRDDYGYTF.

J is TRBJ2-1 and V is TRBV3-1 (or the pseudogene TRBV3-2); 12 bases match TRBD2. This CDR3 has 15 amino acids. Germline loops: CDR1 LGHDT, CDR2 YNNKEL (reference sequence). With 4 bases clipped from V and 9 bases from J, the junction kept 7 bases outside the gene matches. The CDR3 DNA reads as TGTGCCAGCAGCCCCGGACTAGCGGGACAGAGTGAGCAGTTCTTC. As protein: CASSPGLAGQSEQFF.

The CDR3, as DNA: TGTGCCAGCAGTTTACTCTACGAGGATACGCAGTATTTT. Amino acid sequence: CASSLLYEDTQYF. The chain is built from TRBV28 and TRBJ2-3; no definite D call. The germline V and J ends were trimmed by 2 bases and 6 bases, with 9 bases remaining between them. The CDR3 extends over 13 amino acids. CDR1 and CDR2 (germline): MDHEN, SYDVKM.

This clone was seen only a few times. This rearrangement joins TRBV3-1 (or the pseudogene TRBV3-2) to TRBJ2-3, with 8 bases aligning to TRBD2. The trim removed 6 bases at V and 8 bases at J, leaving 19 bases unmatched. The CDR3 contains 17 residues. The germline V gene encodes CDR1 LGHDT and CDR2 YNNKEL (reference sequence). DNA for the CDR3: TGTGCCAGCAGTCAGGACCCCGATCGCGGGGGGCCGGGTACGCAGTATTTT. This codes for CASSQDPDRGGPGTQYF.

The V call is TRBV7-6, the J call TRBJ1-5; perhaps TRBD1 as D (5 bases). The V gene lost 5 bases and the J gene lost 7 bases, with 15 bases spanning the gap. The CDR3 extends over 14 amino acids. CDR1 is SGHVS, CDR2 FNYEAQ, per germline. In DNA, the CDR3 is TGTGCCAGCAGCGCCAGGGCGGCAGGCCAGCCCCAGCATTTT. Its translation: CASSARAAGQPQHF.

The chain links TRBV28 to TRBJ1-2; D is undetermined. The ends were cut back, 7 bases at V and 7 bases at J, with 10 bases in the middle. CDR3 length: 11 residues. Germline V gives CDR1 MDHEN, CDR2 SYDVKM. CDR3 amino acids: CASTVVGGYTF. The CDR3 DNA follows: TGTGCCAGCACCGTGGTCGGTGGCTACACCTTC.

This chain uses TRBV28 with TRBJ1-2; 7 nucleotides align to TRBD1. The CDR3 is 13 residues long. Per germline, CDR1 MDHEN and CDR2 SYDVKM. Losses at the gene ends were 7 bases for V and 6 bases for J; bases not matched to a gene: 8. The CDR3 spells CASTSGTAHGYTF. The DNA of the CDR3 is TGTGCCAGCACATCCGGGACAGCCCATGGCTACACCTTC.